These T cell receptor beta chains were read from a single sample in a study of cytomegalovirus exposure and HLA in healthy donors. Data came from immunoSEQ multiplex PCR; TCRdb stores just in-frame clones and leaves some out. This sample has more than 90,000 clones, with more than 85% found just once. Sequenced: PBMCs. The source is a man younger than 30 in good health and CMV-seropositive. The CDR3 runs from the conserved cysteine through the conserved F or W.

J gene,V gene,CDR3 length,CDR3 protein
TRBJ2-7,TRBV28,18,CASSFLGRTSGGTYEQYF
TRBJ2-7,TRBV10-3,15,CAISESLDSSYEQYF
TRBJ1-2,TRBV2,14,CASSGTGVDYGYTF
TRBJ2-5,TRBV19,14,CASSFGGGPETQYF
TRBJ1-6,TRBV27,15,CASSYGGGKNSPLHF
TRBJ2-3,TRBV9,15,CASSLFGGGTDTQYF
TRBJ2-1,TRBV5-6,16,CASSLVASGDNNEQFF
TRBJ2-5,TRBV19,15,CASSIRVGHLETQYF
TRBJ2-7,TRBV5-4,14,CASSSGTGAYEQYF
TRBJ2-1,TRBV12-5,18,CARVLGGARARGYNEQFF
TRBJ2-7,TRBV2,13,CASQEWTIYEQYF
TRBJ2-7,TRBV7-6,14,CASSSGQGAYEQYF
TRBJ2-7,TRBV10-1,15,CASSDLGVSSYEQYF
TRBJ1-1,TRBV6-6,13,CASSKRTGTEAFF
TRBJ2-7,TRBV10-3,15,CAIRSWTGANYEQYF
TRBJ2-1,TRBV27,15,CASSISGGSYNEQFF
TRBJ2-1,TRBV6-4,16,CASSDRGGRGYNEQFF
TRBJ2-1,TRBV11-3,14,CASSAGGAVNEQFF
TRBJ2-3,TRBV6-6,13,CASSSTETDTQYF
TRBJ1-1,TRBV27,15,CASRPGGFWNTEAFF
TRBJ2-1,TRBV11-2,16,CASSLRGSFWVNEQFF
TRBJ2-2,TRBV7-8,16,CASSPRGGSNTGELFF
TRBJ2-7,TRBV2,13,CASSGQADYEQYF
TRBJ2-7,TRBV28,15,CASSSPGRGQNEQYF
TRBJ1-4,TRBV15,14,CATSRGGGGEKLFF
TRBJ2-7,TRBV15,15,CATSRDRRPEGEQYF
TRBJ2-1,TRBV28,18,CATDGDTLPLSSYNEQFF
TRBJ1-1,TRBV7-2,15,CASSLGRRLNTEAFF
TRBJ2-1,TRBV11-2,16,CASSLDRLAGGGEQFF
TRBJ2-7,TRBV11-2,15,CASSLVRGSFYEQYF
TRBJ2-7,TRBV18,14,CASSPIGLPHEQYF
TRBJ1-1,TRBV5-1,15,CASSLDGQGADEAFF
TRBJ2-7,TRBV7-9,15,CASSLVSGTGSEQYF
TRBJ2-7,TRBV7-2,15,CASSPAGGSYYEQYF
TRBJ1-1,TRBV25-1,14,CASSELRGNTEAFF
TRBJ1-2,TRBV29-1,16,CSVEEWENTPNYGYTF
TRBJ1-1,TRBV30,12,CAWSEGAGEAFF
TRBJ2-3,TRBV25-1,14,CASRRDSNTDTQYF
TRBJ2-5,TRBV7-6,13,CASSQSGEETQYF
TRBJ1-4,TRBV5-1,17,CASSLAPLGQREGKLFF
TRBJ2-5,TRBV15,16,CATSSWIGTGKGTQYF
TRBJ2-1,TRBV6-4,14,CASSVAGESNEQFF
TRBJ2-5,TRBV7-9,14,CASSTGQGQETQYF
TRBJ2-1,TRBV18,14,CASSGGQRGNEQFF
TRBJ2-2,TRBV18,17,CASSPLLTGVDTGELFF
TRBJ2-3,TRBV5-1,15,CASSPGGTSTDTQYF
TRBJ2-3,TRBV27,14,CASSFLVGQNTQYF
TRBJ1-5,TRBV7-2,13,CASSLQEYQPQHF
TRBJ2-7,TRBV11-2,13,CASSLGRDYEQYF
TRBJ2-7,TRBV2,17,CASSVRPGMVSSYEQYF
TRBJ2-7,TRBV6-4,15,CASSAGTSGGHEQYF
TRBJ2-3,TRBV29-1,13,CSVALAGTDTQYF